This record concerns one TCR beta chain sequence. The target antigen is unknown. A much more abundant neighbour one base away suggests this may be a read error. Sequenced with the Oncomine TCR Beta short-read assay was DNA taken from cultured CD4+ T cells. TCRdb recomputed calls from the PCR reads with MiXCR, one row per CDR3 protein. The table lists 8,500 to 13,000 distinct CDR3 sequences, around 20% of them singletons. The data were obtained in a study of vaccination and CD4 T cells after COVID-19. Specified treatment: roughly 10-day PBMC culture with coronavirus spike peptide pools or control peptides (ViraFEST assay). There are 13 residues in the CDR3.

This clonotype originated in a human donor who had recovered from COVID-19. The sequencing here drew on CD4+ T cells from blood, cultured in vitro, taken after SARS-CoV-2 vaccination. The chain links TRBV21-1 to TRBJ2-5. TRBV21-1 is shown as a pseudogene. The DNA for the CDR3 is TGTGCCAGCAGTTTGTGGGGTAAGGAGGCCCAGTACTTC. The encoded protein is CASSLWGKEAQYF.